The 27 T cell receptor beta chains presented below share a single source sample, sequenced in a study of blood T cell repertoires in COVID-19. Measured with immunoSEQ multiplex PCR; TCRdb has only the in-frame clones, and not every one. Among approximately 170,000 clones listed, under 85% were seen once. The sequenced sample consisted of peripheral blood. These receptor sequences come from a man aged 65 to 85 who had recovered from COVID-19.

V gene TRBV6-5 combines with J gene TRBJ2-3, with a tentative D call TRBD2 (5 bases). The CDR3 loop spans 16 amino acids. CDR1 MNHEY and CDR2 SVGAGI come from the germline V gene. V was trimmed by 0 bases and J by 1 base, leaving 11 bases between them. The CDR3 DNA sequence: TGTGCCAGCAGTTACTCGATCAGCGGAGGCACAGATACGCAGTATTTT. Protein product: CASSYSISGGTDTQYF.

This clone is a singleton in its sample. The gene calls are TRBV20-1 and TRBJ1-1, with unresolved D. The V gene's germline CDR1 is DFQATT and CDR2 SNEGSKA (reference sequence). Trimming stripped 3 bases from V and 1 base from J, with 6 bases between. This CDR3 has 12 amino acids. CDR3 in amino acids: CSASRGNTEAFF. CDR3 in DNA: TGCAGTGCTAGTCGGGGGAACACTGAAGCTTTCTTT.

This chain connects TRBV5-4 to TRBJ2-2, with a tentative D call TRBD2 (5 bases). The V gene's germline CDR1 is SGHNT and CDR2 YYREEE (reference sequence). The CDR3 consists of 13 residues. Between the trimmed V and J ends, which lost 0 bases and 7 bases, there was a span of 7 bases. CDR3 sequence: CASSLVGNGELFF. DNA of the CDR3: TGTGCCAGCAGCTTGGTCGGGAACGGGGAGCTGTTTTTT.

V and J are TRBV10-1 and TRBJ2-2; the D gene is possibly TRBD2 (6 bases). Germline loops: CDR1 WNHNN, CDR2 SYGVQD (reference sequence). This CDR3 region has 15 residues. Trimming pared 0 bases from V and 4 bases from J, leaving 9 bases between. The CDR3 bases are TGCGCCAGCAGTGAGTCGAGGGGAGGCACCGGGGAGCTGTTTTTT. This encodes CASSESRGGTGELFF.

V and J are TRBV6-2 or TRBV6-3 and TRBJ1-5, with D hard to call. Trimming took 4 bases from V and 4 from J, leaving 5 bases between them. CDR1 and CDR2 from the germline V gene are MNHEY and SVGEGT. The CDR3 loop spans 12 amino acids. CDR3 residues: CASSSLNQPQHF. CDR3 bases: TGTGCCAGCAGTTCCCTGAATCAGCCCCAGCATTTT.

The chain combines TRBV5-1 with TRBJ2-1, with D possibly matching TRBD1 (6 bases). Trimming pared 6 bases from V and 3 bases from J, leaving 10 bases between. The CDR3 sequence is 13 residues long. Germline V gene sequence: CDR1 SGHRS, CDR2 YFSETQ. CDR3 in amino acids: CASTSDSYNEQFF. The CDR3 DNA follows: TGCGCCAGCACCTCGGACAGCTACAATGAGCAGTTCTTC.

The sample holds a few counts of this clone. CDR3 DNA sequence: TGTGCCAGCAGGCGGGAGGGGAATCAGCCCCAGCATTTT. This encodes CASRREGNQPQHF. The chain has TRBV12-3 or TRBV12-4 and TRBJ1-5, with D possibly being TRBD1 (5 bases). This CDR3 has 13 residues. V lost 6 bases and J 4 bases, leaving 10 bases between the germline ends.

The chain employs TRBV7-9 and TRBJ1-6, with 10 bases aligning to TRBD1. CDR3 length: 15 residues. Losses at the gene ends were 4 bases for V and 10 bases for J; bases not matched to a gene: 7. Germline CDR1 SEHNR, CDR2 FQNEAQ (reference sequence). DNA of the CDR3: TGTGCCAGCAGCTGGGGCGGGACAGGGGAATCACCCCTCCACTTT. It codes for CASSWGGTGESPLHF.

The chain combines TRBV7-3 with TRBJ2-1; 7 bases match TRBD2. Germline V CDR1 and CDR2: SGHTA, FQGTGA. There are 13 residues in the CDR3. V lost 5 bases to trimming and J lost 10 bases; unmatched junction nucleotides: 8. The CDR3 here is CASSPTGTIEQFF. CDR3 DNA sequence: TGTGCCAGCAGCCCGACCGGGACTATAGAGCAGTTCTTC.

The J gene is TRBJ2-4, the V gene TRBV4-1; tentatively, D is TRBD2 (6 bases). V lost 0 bases and J lost 7, with 13 bases in between. In germline, CDR1 is MGHRA, CDR2 YSYEKL. This CDR3 has 15 residues. The CDR3 DNA is TGCGCCAGCAGCCAAGATGGGGGGTCGGGGAACATTCAGTACTTC. Protein: CASSQDGGSGNIQYF.

V and J are TRBV7-8 and TRBJ2-5; D is possibly TRBD2 (6 bases). The CDR3 contains 13 residues. The V end lost 1 base, the J end lost 5 bases, and 8 bases lay between the germline ends. Germline CDR1 is SGHVS and CDR2 is FQNEAQ. CDR3 nucleotides: TGTGCCAGCAGCTTAGGGGGGGTGGAGACCCAGTACTTC. It encodes CASSLGGVETQYF.

The chain has TRBV7-8 and TRBJ2-1, with TRBD1 matching 9 bases. Losses at the gene ends were 2 bases for V and 9 bases for J; bases not matched to a gene: 14. CDR1 is SGHVS, CDR2 FQNEAQ, per germline. CDR3 size: 17 residues. CDR3 DNA: TGTGCCAGCAGCTTACTACAGGGGGCGGAATCCCAAAGTGAGCAGTTCTTC. Amino acids: CASSLLQGAESQSEQFF.

This clone was counted between two and nine times. The J gene is TRBJ1-5, the V gene TRBV6-2 or TRBV6-3, with D maybe TRBD1 (5 bases). CDR1 is MNHEY, CDR2 SVGEGT, per germline. V was clipped by 5 bases and J by 1 base, with 12 bases between them. The CDR3 consists of 15 residues. Here the CDR3 DNA reads TGTGCCAGCAGTGACACGCAGGGAAGCAATCAGCCCCAGCATTTT. It encodes CASSDTQGSNQPQHF.

V and J are TRBV6-2 or TRBV6-3 and TRBJ1-1, with D possibly matching TRBD1 (6 bases). This CDR3 is built from 15 residues. Trimming removed 5 bases at V and 0 bases at J, with 13 bases between. Germline assignment: CDR1 MNHEY and CDR2 SVGEGT. Here the CDR3 DNA reads TGTGCCAGCAGTAAGGGACAACCTATGAACACTGAAGCTTTCTTT. It encodes CASSKGQPMNTEAFF.

The genes are TRBV6-5 and TRBJ2-2; D gene unclear. Germline-derived CDR1 and CDR2 are MNHEY and SVGAGI. Trimming took 4 bases from V and 6 from J, leaving 12 bases between them. The CDR3 covers 14 residues. The CDR3 sequence: CASSSARGPGELFF. The CDR3 bases are TGTGCCAGCAGTTCCGCCCGAGGTCCCGGGGAGCTGTTTTTT.

Comment on this clone: Other DNA variants within this sample encode the same CDR3. The chain uses TRBV9 and TRBJ2-7; D gene ambiguous. The CDR3 is made up of 14 amino acids. Germline V lookup: CDR1 SGDLS, CDR2 YYNGEE. The V and J ends lost 0 bases and 0 bases respectively, with 7 bases between them. CDR3 DNA sequence: TGTGCCAGCAGCGTAGGGTCGGTCTCCTACGAGCAGTACTTC. Encoded protein: CASSVGSVSYEQYF.

V is TRBV28 and J is TRBJ1-4; TRBD1 might be the D (6 bases). CDR1 is MDHEN and CDR2 is SYDVKM in the germline V gene. Trimming took off 5 bases at V and 7 bases at J, with 17 bases between the two ends. This CDR3 spans 15 amino acids. The CDR3 DNA reads as TGTGCCAGCAGTACCTCAGGGGTTCGGGGTGAAAAACTGTTTTTT. This encodes CASSTSGVRGEKLFF.

The CDR3 coding sequence is TGTGCCAGCTCACCACTTGGAGGGACCTCACAGTCTGGGGCCAACGTCCTGACTTTC. This codes for CASSPLGGTSQSGANVLTF. This chain joins TRBV18 and TRBJ2-6, with D maybe TRBD2 (6 bases). The CDR3 is made up of 19 amino acids. V was pared by 1 base and J by 1 base, with 17 bases between. Germline V gene sequence: CDR1 KGHSH, CDR2 LQKENI.

V and J are TRBV29-1 and TRBJ1-1, with 8 bases aligning to TRBD1. The V gene's germline CDR1 is SQVTM and CDR2 ANQGSEA. V lost 4 bases to trimming and J lost 5 bases; unmatched junction nucleotides: 6. The CDR3 contains 13 residues. The CDR3 sequence is CSVAQGARTEAFF. The CDR3 nucleotides read TGCAGCGTTGCTCAGGGGGCGCGAACTGAAGCTTTCTTT.

The gene calls are TRBV3-1 (or the pseudogene TRBV3-2) and TRBJ2-2; 9 bases align to TRBD1. CDR1 and CDR2 from the germline V gene are LGHDT and YNNKEL (reference sequence). CDR3 length equals 17 residues. Trimming at V came to 4 bases and at J to 9 bases, leaving 15 bases not matched to a gene. CDR3 amino acids: CASSRGGGTGLTRELFF. CDR3 DNA sequence: TGTGCCAGCAGCCGCGGAGGGGGGACAGGGTTAACTCGGGAGCTGTTTTTT.

This clone has only a few counts. The chain joins TRBV5-1 to TRBJ2-1; 7 bases align to TRBD2. V shed 1 base, J shed 3 bases, and the junction held 7 bases outside the gene matches. The CDR3 length is 16 residues. The germline CDR1 and CDR2 sequences are SGHRS and YFSETQ. The CDR3 bases are TGCGCCAGCAGCTTGCACGCGGGAGAGAACTACAATGAGCAGTTCTTC. Translating it yields CASSLHAGENYNEQFF.

The chain recombines TRBV30 with TRBJ1-2; unclear D gene. Germline assignment: CDR1 GTSNPN and CDR2 SVGIG (reference sequence). This CDR3 is 13 amino acids long. Trimming removed 2 bases from V and 7 bases from J, with 14 bases in between. DNA of the CDR3: TGTGCCTGGAGTCCATCCCTTCAACTTGGCTACACCTTC. Encoded protein: CAWSPSLQLGYTF.

This chain uses TRBV4-2 with TRBJ2-7; 7 bases are shared with TRBD2. V shed 0 bases, J shed 4 bases, and the junction held 3 bases outside the gene matches. Per the germline V gene, CDR1 is LGHNA and CDR2 is YNFKEQ. This CDR3 is built from 14 residues. CDR3 bases: TGTGCCAGCAGCCAAGAATTCGGGGGGTACGAGCAGTACTTC. Amino acids: CASSQEFGGYEQYF.

The V and J genes are TRBV28 and TRBJ2-2; 12 nucleotides align to TRBD1. The V gene end was trimmed by 6 bases and the J gene end by 7 bases; junction bases not matched to a gene: 9. From germline, CDR1 is MDHEN and CDR2 SYDVKM. The CDR3 length is 16 residues. The CDR3 region has the DNA TGTGCCAGCAGAAATAGCGGGGACAGGGGGCTCGGGGAGCTGTTTTTT. This gives the protein CASRNSGDRGLGELFF.

There are a few counts of this clone. V usage is TRBV4-1 and J usage is TRBJ2-1; 10 bases are shared with TRBD1. Germline loops: CDR1 MGHRA, CDR2 YSYEKL. V shed 2 bases and J 8 bases; nucleotides not matched to a gene: 9. The CDR3 spans 16 residues. The CDR3 nucleotides are TGCGCCAGCAGCCAACAGGCCGGGACAGGGGTCCATGAGCAGTTCTTC. The encoded protein is CASSQQAGTGVHEQFF.

The chain carries TRBV3-1 (or the pseudogene TRBV3-2) and TRBJ2-1, with 8 bases identical to TRBD2. The CDR3 runs 18 residues. The germline V gene has CDR1 LGHDT and CDR2 YNNKEL (reference sequence). V lost 0 bases and J lost 0; bases outside the gene matches: 7. Here the CDR3 DNA reads TGTGCCAGCAGCCAAGAAGCTAGCGGGTACGCCTCCTACAATGAGCAGTTCTTC. It translates to CASSQEASGYASYNEQFF.

The chain employs TRBV5-1 and TRBJ2-3, with D unclear. Germline V gene lookup returns CDR1 SGHRS and CDR2 YFSETQ. The V and J ends lost 4 bases and 2 bases respectively, with 5 bases between them. The CDR3 spans 12 residues. The CDR3 is CASSANTDTQYF. CDR3 sequence (DNA): TGCGCCAGCAGCGCGAACACAGATACGCAGTATTTT.